A selection of T cell receptor beta chains follows, all from one sample in a study of technical replicates of blood from a few donors. Clones were read by immunoSEQ multiplex PCR, and TCRdb kept only the in-frame ones, dropping some. The sample yields 65,000 to 85,000 clones, around 96% seen once. Specimen: T cells isolated from PBMCs. Receptor source: a human donor in good health. Each CDR3 is given with its conserved first and last residue. The order of the fields is V gene, J gene, clone size, D gene, CDR3 protein, CDR3 DNA. D genes are given only for firm matches. Rows may omit the clone size; those that give it use once, few, many or a size class.

TRBV6-5	TRBJ1-1	.	TRBD1	CASSYGDRGKSTEAFF	TGTGCCAGCAGTTACGGGGACAGGGGGAAGAGCACTGAAGCTTTCTTT
TRBV10-1	TRBJ1-2	.	.	CASSEGAYYGYTF	TGCGCCAGCAGTGAAGGGGCCTACTATGGCTACACCTTC
TRBV21-1	TRBJ2-7	.	.	CASSTSFSGPTRDYYEQYF	TGTGCCAGCAGCACCTCGTTCTCAGGACCAACCAGGGACTATTACGAGCAGTACTTC
TRBV10-3	TRBJ2-2	.	.	CAITDRQGEGELFF	TGTGCCATCACCGATAGGCAGGGCGAAGGGGAGCTGTTTTTT
TRBV30	TRBJ1-6	.	.	CAWNLGGFNSPLHF	TGTGCCTGGAATCTGGGGGGGTTTAATTCACCCCTCCACTTT
TRBV28	TRBJ1-5	.	TRBD1	CASSTTRDRGDQPQHF	TGTGCCAGCAGCACGACCCGGGACAGGGGGGATCAGCCCCAGCATTTT
TRBV30	TRBJ2-2	.	TRBD2	CAWRGDYNTGELFF	TGTGCCTGGAGAGGGGACTATAACACCGGGGAGCTGTTTTTT
TRBV7-3	TRBJ1-1	.	TRBD1	CASSLTGGNTEAFF	TGTGCCAGCAGCCTAACAGGGGGGAACACTGAAGCTTTCTTT
TRBV7-9	TRBJ1-2	.	.	CASSQGSGPGYTF	TGTGCCAGCAGCCAGGGGTCGGGGCCCGGCTACACCTTC
TRBV4-1	TRBJ2-3	.	TRBD1	CASSQGQGASTDTQYF	TGCGCCAGCAGCCAGGGACAGGGTGCGAGCACAGATACGCAGTATTTT
TRBV5-6	TRBJ2-1	.	.	CASSVLGGTYNEQFF	TGTGCCAGCAGCGTACTAGGGGGAACCTACAATGAGCAGTTCTTC
TRBV29-1	TRBJ2-7	once	TRBD2	CSVGSGGAGLEQYF	TGCAGCGTTGGGAGCGGGGGGGCAGGCCTCGAGCAGTACTTC
TRBV6-6	TRBJ2-5	.	.	CASSYTSQGVGETQYF	TGTGCCAGCAGTTACACATCACAGGGAGTAGGAGAGACCCAGTACTTC
TRBV27	TRBJ2-7	once	TRBD1	CASSLGQVTYEQYF	TGTGCCAGCAGTTTGGGACAGGTTACCTACGAGCAGTACTTC
TRBV6-6	TRBJ1-6	.	.	CASSPLAGSPLHF	TGTGCCAGCAGTCCGCTCGCAGGTTCACCCCTCCACTTT
TRBV6-1	TRBJ1-1	.	.	CASTQGGDTEAFF	TGTGCCAGCACCCAAGGGGGGGACACTGAAGCTTTCTTT
TRBV5-1	TRBJ2-7	.	.	CASSFQGYEQYF	TGCGCCAGCAGCTTTCAGGGTTACGAGCAGTACTTC
TRBV7-9	TRBJ1-2	.	TRBD1	CASSPRGYDDGYTF	TGTGCCAGCAGCCCCAGGGGGTATGACGATGGCTACACCTTC
TRBV7-3	TRBJ2-5	.	TRBD2	CASSQRGVQETQYF	TGTGCCAGCAGCCAACGGGGGGTCCAAGAGACCCAGTACTTC
TRBV14	TRBJ1-1	.	.	CASSPNSKNEAFF	TGTGCCAGCAGCCCGAACTCTAAAAATGAAGCTTTCTTT
TRBV21-1	TRBJ2-2	.	.	CASSKFGRLAGGPMTGELFF	TGTGCCAGCAGCAAATTCGGCAGGCTAGCGGGGGGGCCAATGACCGGGGAGCTGTTTTTT
TRBV7-2	TRBJ1-2	.	.	CASTLGGANYGYTF	TGTGCCAGCACCTTAGGGGGGGCTAACTATGGCTACACCTTC
TRBV6-5	TRBJ1-2	.	.	CASSPFSGNYGYTF	TGTGCCAGCAGTCCATTCTCAGGGAACTATGGCTACACCTTC
TRBV6-5	TRBJ2-3	.	.	CASSYSVAAKTDTQYF	TGTGCCAGCAGTTACTCAGTAGCGGCTAAAACAGATACGCAGTATTTT
TRBV2	TRBJ2-7	.	TRBD2	CASRGTNSYEQYF	TGTGCCAGCAGAGGGACTAATTCCTACGAGCAGTACTTC
TRBV19	TRBJ1-2	.	.	CASAEGRGYGYTF	TGTGCCAGTGCCGAGGGCAGAGGGTATGGCTACACCTTC
TRBV6-1	TRBJ1-1	.	TRBD1	CASSVTFRDSLDAFF	TGTGCCAGCAGTGTCACCTTCCGGGACAGCCTAGACGCTTTCTTT
TRBV19	TRBJ2-5	.	TRBD2	CASSVLAGGRSQETQYF	TGTGCCAGTAGTGTACTAGCGGGTGGGAGAAGCCAAGAGACCCAGTACTTC
TRBV7-9	TRBJ1-4	.	.	CASSVRLEKLFF	TGTGCCAGCAGCGTACGACTTGAAAAACTGTTTTTT
TRBV5-4	TRBJ2-3	few	TRBD2	CASSLSGSLRKWAQYF	TGTGCCAGCAGCCTTAGCGGGAGCCTGCGCAAGTGGGCGCAGTATTTT
TRBV9	TRBJ1-1	.	TRBD1	CASSPTDREGSEAFF	TGTGCCAGCAGCCCGACGGACAGGGAAGGGAGTGAAGCTTTCTTT
TRBV30	TRBJ1-1	.	.	CAWSVPPGGQYTEAFF	TGTGCCTGGAGTGTACCCCCCGGAGGCCAGTACACTGAAGCTTTCTTT
TRBV19	TRBJ2-7	.	.	CASSISDSYEQYF	TGTGCCAGTAGTATCTCAGATTCCTACGAGCAGTACTTC
TRBV6-1	TRBJ1-2	.	.	CASRAAGGDGYTF	TGTGCCAGCCGGGCCGCCGGAGGGGACGGCTACACCTTC
TRBV5-8	TRBJ2-7	.	.	CASSVHRGGNEQYF	TGTGCCAGCAGCGTCCACAGGGGGGGTAACGAGCAGTACTTC
TRBV10-1	TRBJ1-4	.	.	CASSEWARPDEKLFF	TGCGCCAGCAGTGAGTGGGCAAGGCCGGATGAAAAACTGTTTTTT
TRBV28	TRBJ2-7	.	TRBD2	CASMGGRGLAGGGGYF	TGTGCCAGCATGGGGGGCCGGGGACTAGCGGGAGGCGGAGGGTACTTC